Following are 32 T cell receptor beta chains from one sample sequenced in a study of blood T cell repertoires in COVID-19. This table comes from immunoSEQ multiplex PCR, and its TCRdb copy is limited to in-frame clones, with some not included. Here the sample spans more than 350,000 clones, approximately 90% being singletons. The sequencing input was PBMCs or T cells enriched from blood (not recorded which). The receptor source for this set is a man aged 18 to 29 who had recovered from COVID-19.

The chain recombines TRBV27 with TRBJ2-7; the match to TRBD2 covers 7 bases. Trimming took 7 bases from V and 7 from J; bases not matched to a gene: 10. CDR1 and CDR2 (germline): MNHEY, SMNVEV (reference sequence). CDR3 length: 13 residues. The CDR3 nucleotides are TGTGCCAGCATGGGACTATTATCGCGGGAGCAGTACTTC. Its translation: CASMGLLSREQYF.

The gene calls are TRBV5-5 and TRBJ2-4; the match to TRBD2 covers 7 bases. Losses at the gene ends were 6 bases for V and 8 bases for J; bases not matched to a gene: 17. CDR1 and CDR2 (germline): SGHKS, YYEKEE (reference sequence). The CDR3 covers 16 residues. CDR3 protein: CASTNSPLAARDIQYF. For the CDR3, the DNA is TGTGCCAGCACCAATAGCCCCCTAGCGGCTAGAGACATTCAGTACTTC.

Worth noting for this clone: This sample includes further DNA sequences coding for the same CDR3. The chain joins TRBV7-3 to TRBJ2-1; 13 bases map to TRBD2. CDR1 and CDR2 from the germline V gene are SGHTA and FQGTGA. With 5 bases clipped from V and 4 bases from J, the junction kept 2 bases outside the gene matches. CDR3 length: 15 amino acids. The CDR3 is CASSLGLAGYNEQFF. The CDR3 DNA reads TGTGCCAGCAGCCTGGGACTAGCGGGATACAATGAGCAGTTCTTC.

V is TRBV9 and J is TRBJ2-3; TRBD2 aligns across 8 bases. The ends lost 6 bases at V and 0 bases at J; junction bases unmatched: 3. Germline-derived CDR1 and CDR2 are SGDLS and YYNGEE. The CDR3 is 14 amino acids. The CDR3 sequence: CASKSSGSTDTQYF. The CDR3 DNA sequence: TGTGCCAGCAAGTCTAGCGGGAGCACAGATACGCAGTATTTT.

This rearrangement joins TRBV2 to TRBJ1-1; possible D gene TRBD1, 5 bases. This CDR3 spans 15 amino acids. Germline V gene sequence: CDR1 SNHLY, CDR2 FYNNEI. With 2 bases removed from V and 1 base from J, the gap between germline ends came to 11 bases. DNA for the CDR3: TGTGCCAGCAGTGAACTAGGCAGGGCGAACACTGAAGCTTTCTTT. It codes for CASSELGRANTEAFF. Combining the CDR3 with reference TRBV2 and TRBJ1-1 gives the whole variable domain EPEVTQTPSHQVTQMGQEVILRCVPISNHLYFYWYRQILGQKVEFLVSFYNNEISEKSEIFDDQFSVERPDGSNFTLKIRSTKLEDSAMYFCASSELGRANTEAFFGQGTRLTVV.

The CDR3 here is CASSIQHQETQYF. CDR3 coding DNA: TGTGCCAGCTCAATACAGCACCAAGAGACCCAGTACTTC. This chain connects TRBV18 to TRBJ2-5; the D is unclear. This CDR3 region has 13 residues. Germline-derived CDR1 and CDR2 are KGHSH and LQKENI. V lost 5 bases and J lost 0, with 7 bases in between. The entire variable domain, with the rest obtained from reference TRBV18 and TRBJ2-5, is as follows: NAGVMQNPRHLVRRRGQEARLRCSPMKGHSHVYWYRQLPEEGLKFMVYLQKENIIDESGMPKERFSAEFPKEGPSILRIQQVVRGDSAAYFCASSIQHQETQYFGPGTRLLVL.

This chain's CDR3 is CASSELRGYGYTF. The CDR3 region has the DNA TGTGCCAGCAGTGAGCTTCGCGGCTATGGCTACACCTTC. The rearrangement links TRBV6-1 to TRBJ1-2; unclear D gene. Germline CDR1 reads MNHNS; CDR2 reads SASEGT. Trimming shortened V by 3 bases and J by 4 bases, and 9 bases separated the two germline ends. This CDR3 is built from 13 residues.

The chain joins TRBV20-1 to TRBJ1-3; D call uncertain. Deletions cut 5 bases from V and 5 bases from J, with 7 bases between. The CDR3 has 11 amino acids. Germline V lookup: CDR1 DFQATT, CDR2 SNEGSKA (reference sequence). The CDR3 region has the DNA TGCAGTGCTTCCGAGAGAAACACCATATATTTT. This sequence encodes CSASERNTIYF.

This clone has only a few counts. The CDR3 sequence: CASSMREQTGELFF. The CDR3 DNA reads as TGTGCCAGCAGTATGCGGGAACAGACCGGGGAGCTGTTTTTT. The V call is TRBV2, the J call TRBJ2-2, with D perhaps matching TRBD2 (6 bases). Germline loops: CDR1 SNHLY, CDR2 FYNNEI. This CDR3 is built from 14 residues. V lost 5 bases and J lost 5, with 12 bases in between.

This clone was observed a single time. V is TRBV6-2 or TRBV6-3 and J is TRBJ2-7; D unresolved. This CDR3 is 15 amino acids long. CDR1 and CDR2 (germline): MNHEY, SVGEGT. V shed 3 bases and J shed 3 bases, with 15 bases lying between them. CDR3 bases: TGTGCCAGCAGTTATTTGGCAAAGTACGACTACGAGCAGTACTTC. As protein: CASSYLAKYDYEQYF.

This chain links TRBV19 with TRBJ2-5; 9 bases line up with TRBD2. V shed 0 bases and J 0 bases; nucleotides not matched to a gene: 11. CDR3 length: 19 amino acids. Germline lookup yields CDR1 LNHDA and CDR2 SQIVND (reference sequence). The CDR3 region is CASSIDLLAGRPDQETQYF. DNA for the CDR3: TGTGCCAGTAGTATAGATCTTCTAGCGGGGCGGCCGGACCAAGAGACCCAGTACTTC.

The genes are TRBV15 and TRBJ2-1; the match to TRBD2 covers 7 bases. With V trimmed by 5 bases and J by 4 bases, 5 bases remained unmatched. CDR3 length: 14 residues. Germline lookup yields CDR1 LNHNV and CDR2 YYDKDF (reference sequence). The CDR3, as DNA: TGTGCCACCAGCCCTGGGGGGGGATACAATGAGCAGTTCTTC. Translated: CATSPGGGYNEQFF.

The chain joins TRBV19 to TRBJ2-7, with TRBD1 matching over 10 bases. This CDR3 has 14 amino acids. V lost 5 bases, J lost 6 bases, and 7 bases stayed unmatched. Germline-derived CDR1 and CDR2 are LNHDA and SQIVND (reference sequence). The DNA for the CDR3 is TGTGCCAGTAGTGTAAGGGACAGGGGAAGCGAGCAGTACTTC. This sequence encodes CASSVRDRGSEQYF.

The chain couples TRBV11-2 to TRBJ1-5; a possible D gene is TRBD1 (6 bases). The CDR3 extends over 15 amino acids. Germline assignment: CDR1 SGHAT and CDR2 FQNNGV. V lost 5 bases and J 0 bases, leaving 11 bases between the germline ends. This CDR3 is CASSKYRDSNQPQHF. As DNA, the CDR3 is TGTGCCAGCAGCAAGTACAGGGATAGCAATCAGCCCCAGCATTTT.

CDR3 in amino acids: CASSPIEPLEAFF. As DNA, the CDR3 is TGTGCCAGCTCACCAATAGAGCCCCTTGAAGCTTTCTTT. V is TRBV18 and J is TRBJ1-1; D not certain. Germline V lookup: CDR1 KGHSH, CDR2 LQKENI. This CDR3 is 13 amino acids long. V was trimmed by 2 bases and J by 7 bases, leaving 11 bases between them.

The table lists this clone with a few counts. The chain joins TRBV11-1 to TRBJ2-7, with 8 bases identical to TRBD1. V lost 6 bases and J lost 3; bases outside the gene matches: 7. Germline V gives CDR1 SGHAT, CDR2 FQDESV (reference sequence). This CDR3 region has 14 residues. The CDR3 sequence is CASSVGTGHYEQYF. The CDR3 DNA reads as TGTGCCAGCAGTGTAGGGACAGGACACTACGAGCAGTACTTC.

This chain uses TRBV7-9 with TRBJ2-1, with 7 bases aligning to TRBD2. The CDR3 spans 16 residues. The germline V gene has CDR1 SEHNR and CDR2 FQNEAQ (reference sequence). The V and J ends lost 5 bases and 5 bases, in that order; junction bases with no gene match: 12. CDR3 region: CASSPPGGGINNEQFF. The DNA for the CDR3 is TGTGCCAGCAGCCCGCCGGGGGGAGGGATAAACAATGAGCAGTTCTTC.

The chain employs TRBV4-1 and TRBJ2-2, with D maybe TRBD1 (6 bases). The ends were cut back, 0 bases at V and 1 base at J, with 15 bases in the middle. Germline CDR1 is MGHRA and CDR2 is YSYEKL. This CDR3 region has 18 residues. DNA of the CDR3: TGCGCCAGCAGCCAAGAACCCAGTGGGACACTGAACACCGGGGAGCTGTTTTTT. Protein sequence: CASSQEPSGTLNTGELFF.

The CDR3 region is CASSPPKPIRGARGTEAFF. The CDR3 nucleotides are TGTGCCAGCAGCCCACCAAAACCTATCCGGGGGGCGCGGGGAACTGAAGCTTTCTTT. The chain uses TRBV7-6 and TRBJ1-1; the D gene is possibly TRBD1 (6 bases). The CDR3 has 19 amino acids. The germline V and J ends were trimmed by 5 bases and 5 bases, with 30 bases remaining between them. The germline V gene encodes CDR1 SGHVS and CDR2 FNYEAQ.

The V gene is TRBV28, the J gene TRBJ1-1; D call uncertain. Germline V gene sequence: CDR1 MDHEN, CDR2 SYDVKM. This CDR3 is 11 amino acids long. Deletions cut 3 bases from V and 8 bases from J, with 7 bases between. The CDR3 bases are TGTGCCAGCAGTTTGACCAGGGAAGCTTTCTTT. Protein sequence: CASSLTREAFF.

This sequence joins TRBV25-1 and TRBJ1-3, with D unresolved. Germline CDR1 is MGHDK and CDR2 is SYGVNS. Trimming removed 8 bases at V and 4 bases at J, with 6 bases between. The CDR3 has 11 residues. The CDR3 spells CASGPGNTIYF. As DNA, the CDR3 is TGTGCCAGCGGCCCCGGAAACACCATATATTTT. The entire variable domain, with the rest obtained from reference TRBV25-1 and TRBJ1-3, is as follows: EADIYQTPRYLVIGTGKKITLECSQTMGHDKMYWYQQDPGMELHLIHYSYGVNSTEKGDLSSESTVSRIRTEHFPLTLESARPSHTSQYLCASGPGNTIYFGEGSWLTVV.

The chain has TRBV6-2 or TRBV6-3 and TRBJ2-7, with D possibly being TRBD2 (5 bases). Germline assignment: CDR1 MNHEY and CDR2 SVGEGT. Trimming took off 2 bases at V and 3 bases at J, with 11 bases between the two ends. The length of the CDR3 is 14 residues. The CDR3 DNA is TGTGCCAGCAGTTACGACTACGGGAACTACGAGCAGTACTTC. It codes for CASSYDYGNYEQYF.

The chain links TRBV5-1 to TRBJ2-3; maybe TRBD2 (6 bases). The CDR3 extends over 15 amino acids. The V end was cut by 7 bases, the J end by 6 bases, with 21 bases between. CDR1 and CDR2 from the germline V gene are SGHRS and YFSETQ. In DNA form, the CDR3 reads TGCGCCAGCTCCCTGGCGAGCGGGTTGCAGGATACGCAGTATTTT. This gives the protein CASSLASGLQDTQYF.

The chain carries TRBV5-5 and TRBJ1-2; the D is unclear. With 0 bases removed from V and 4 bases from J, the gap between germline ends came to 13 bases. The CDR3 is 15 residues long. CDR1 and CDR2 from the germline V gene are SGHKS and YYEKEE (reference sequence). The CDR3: CASSLGPSEVYGYTF. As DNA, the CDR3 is TGTGCCAGCAGCTTGGGCCCTAGTGAGGTCTATGGCTACACCTTC.

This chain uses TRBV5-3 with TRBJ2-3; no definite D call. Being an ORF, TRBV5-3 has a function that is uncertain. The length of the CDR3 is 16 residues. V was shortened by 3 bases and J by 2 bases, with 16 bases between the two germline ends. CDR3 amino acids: CARSSKPLKATDTQYF. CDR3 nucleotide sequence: TGTGCCAGAAGCTCCAAACCCCTCAAAGCCACAGATACGCAGTATTTT.

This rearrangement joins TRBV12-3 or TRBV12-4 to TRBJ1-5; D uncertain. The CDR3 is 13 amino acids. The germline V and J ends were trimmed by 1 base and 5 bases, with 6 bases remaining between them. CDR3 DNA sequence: TGTGCCAGCAGTTTAGAGACATATCAGCCCCAGCATTTT. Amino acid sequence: CASSLETYQPQHF.

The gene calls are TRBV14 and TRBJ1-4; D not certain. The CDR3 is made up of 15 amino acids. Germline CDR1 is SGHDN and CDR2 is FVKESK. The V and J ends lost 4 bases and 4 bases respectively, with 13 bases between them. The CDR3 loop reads CASSPTAGSNEKLFF. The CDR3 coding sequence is TGTGCCAGCAGCCCCACCGCCGGTAGTAATGAAAAACTGTTTTTT.

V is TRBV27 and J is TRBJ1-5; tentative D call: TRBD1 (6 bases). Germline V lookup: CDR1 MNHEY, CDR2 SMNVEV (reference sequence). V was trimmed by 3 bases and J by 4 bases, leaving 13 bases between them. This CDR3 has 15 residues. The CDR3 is CASSLTWTVNQPQHF. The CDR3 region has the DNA TGTGCCAGCAGTTTGACATGGACAGTTAATCAGCCCCAGCATTTT.

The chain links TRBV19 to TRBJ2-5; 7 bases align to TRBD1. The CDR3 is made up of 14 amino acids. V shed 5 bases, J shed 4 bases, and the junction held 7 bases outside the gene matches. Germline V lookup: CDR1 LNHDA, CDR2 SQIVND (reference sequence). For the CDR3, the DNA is TGTGCCAGTAGTGGGGGTACAGGGGCAGAGACCCAGTACTTC. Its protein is CASSGGTGAETQYF.

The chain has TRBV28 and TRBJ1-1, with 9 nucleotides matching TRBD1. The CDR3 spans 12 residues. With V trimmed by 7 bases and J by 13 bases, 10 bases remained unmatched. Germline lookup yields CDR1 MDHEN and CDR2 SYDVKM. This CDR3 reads CASNAGTGYGFF. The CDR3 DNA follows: TGTGCCAGCAACGCCGGGACAGGGTACGGTTTCTTT.

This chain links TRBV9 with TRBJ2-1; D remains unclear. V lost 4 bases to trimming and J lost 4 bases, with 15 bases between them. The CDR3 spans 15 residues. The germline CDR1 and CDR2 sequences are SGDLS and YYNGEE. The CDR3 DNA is TGTGCCAGCAGCCTCATAGCCTCCCCTTACAATGAGCAGTTCTTC. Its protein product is CASSLIASPYNEQFF.

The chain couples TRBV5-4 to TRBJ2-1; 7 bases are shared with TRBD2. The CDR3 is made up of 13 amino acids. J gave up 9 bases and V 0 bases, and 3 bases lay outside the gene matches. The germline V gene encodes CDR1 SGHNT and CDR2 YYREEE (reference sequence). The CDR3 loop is CASSLGGSSEQFF. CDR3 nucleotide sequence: TGTGCCAGCAGCTTGGGCGGGAGTAGTGAGCAGTTCTTC.